The 14 T cell receptor beta chains reported below all come from one sample, sequenced in a study of monozygotic twins with inflammatory bowel disease. TCRdb reprocessed the 5' RACE reads; each CDR3 protein has one entry and no DNA is given. This table holds 200,000 to 250,000 distinct CDR3 sequences. The material sequenced was blood. These receptors were collected from a human donor with ulcerative colitis or Crohn's disease, or a healthy co-twin of an affected twin (not recorded which).

The chain has TRBV6-5 and TRBJ2-2; TCRdb calls TRBD1, which cannot be checked without DNA. This CDR3 region has 13 residues. The germline V gene has CDR1 MNHEY and CDR2 SVGAGI. This CDR3 is CASRGQSTGELFF.

The V call is TRBV24-1, the J call TRBJ2-5; there is no DNA to check the TCRdb D call of TRBD2. Germline V gene sequence: CDR1 KGHDR, CDR2 SFDVKD. The CDR3 is 13 amino acids. This chain's CDR3 is CATSAAGGETQYF.

The rearrangement joins TRBV30 to TRBJ1-4. CDR3 length equals 13 residues. Germline V gene data show CDR1 as GTSNPN and CDR2 as SVGIG (reference sequence). The CDR3 loop is CAWSFLGDEKLFF. Supplemented by reference TRBV30 and TRBJ1-4, the full variable domain reads SQTIHQWPATLVQPVGSPLSLECTVEGTSNPNLYWYRQAAGRGLQLLFYSVGIGQISSEVPQNLSASRPQDRQFILSSKKLLLSDSGFYLCAWSFLGDEKLFFGSGTQLSVL.

The V call is TRBV30, the J call TRBJ1-4; TCRdb gives TRBD1 as the D gene, but with no DNA this cannot be confirmed. From germline, CDR1 is GTSNPN and CDR2 SVGIG (reference sequence). The CDR3 contains 18 residues. Here the CDR3 reads CAWSRQGGFASTNEKLFF.

The rearrangement joins TRBV10-3 to TRBJ2-3; TCRdb gives TRBD2 as the D gene, but with no DNA this cannot be confirmed. Germline V gives CDR1 ENHRY, CDR2 SYGVKD. The CDR3 length is 18 residues. This CDR3 reads CAISDRLAGGVSTDTQYF.

This chain connects TRBV2 to TRBJ1-5. This CDR3 has 14 residues. CDR1 and CDR2 from the germline V gene are SNHLY and FYNNEI. Here the CDR3 reads CASRGTAGNQPQHF. Full variable domain (missing parts from reference TRBV2 and TRBJ1-5): EPEVTQTPSHQVTQMGQEVILRCVPISNHLYFYWYRQILGQKVEFLVSFYNNEISEKSEIFDDQFSVERPDGSNFTLKIRSTKLEDSAMYFCASRGTAGNQPQHFGDGTRLSIL.

The V gene is TRBV20-1, the J gene TRBJ2-5; the TCRdb call, TRBD2, lacks DNA for checking. CDR1 and CDR2 from the germline V gene are DFQATT and SNEGSKA (reference sequence). The CDR3 is 16 amino acids. This CDR3 is CSARDPASGRSKTQYF.

This rearrangement joins TRBV7-9 to TRBJ2-3; TCRdb picks TRBD1, but there is no DNA to check that call. There are 17 residues in the CDR3. Looked up from germline, CDR1 is SEHNR and CDR2 is FQNEAQ (reference sequence). This CDR3 is CASSSPIDNQVADTQYF.

This chain connects TRBV7-9 to TRBJ2-1; TCRdb outputs TRBD2, but without DNA this stays unchecked. The CDR3 spans 15 residues. Germline V lookup: CDR1 SEHNR, CDR2 FQNEAQ (reference sequence). The chain's CDR3 is CASRPRGSAGNEQFF.

J is TRBJ2-1 and V is TRBV20-1; absent DNA, TCRdb's TRBD2 call cannot be checked. CDR1 is DFQATT and CDR2 is SNEGSKA in the germline V gene (reference sequence). The CDR3 loop spans 15 amino acids. The CDR3 loop reads CSLTTSGLSYNEQFF.

The rearrangement joins TRBV13 to TRBJ2-1; there is no DNA to check the TCRdb D call of TRBD2. CDR1 and CDR2 from the germline V gene are PRHDT and FYEKMQ (reference sequence). The CDR3 is 15 amino acids. The CDR3 is CASSEGPSSYNEQFF.

This rearrangement joins TRBV10-3 to TRBJ1-2. This CDR3 is 13 amino acids long. Looked up from germline, CDR1 is ENHRY and CDR2 is SYGVKD. The CDR3 here is CAIGTPSTYGYTF.

The chain combines TRBV4-1 with TRBJ2-7; the D call of TRBD1 rests on TCRdb alone, since no DNA is present to check it. This CDR3 spans 14 amino acids. Germline values: CDR1 MGHRA, CDR2 YSYEKL. The CDR3 here is CASSQGGGAYEQYF.

This sequence joins TRBV6-5 and TRBJ2-1; there is no DNA to check the TCRdb D call of TRBD1. In germline, CDR1 is MNHEY, CDR2 SVGAGI. This CDR3 has 18 amino acids. The CDR3 sequence: CASSYRTRGRNSYNEQFF.